This entry features one TCR beta chain sequence. The source of the sample is a study of shared clonotypes between healthy human individuals. Deep was the level at which the assay was run. Assay: immunoSEQ multiplex PCR; the TCRdb copy retains only in-frame clones and omits some. The table lists hundreds of thousands of clones, 80% to 95% of them singletons. Naive CD8 cells lacked CD45RO and underwent positive selection for CCR7, leaving out terminally differentiated effector memory CD45RA+ cells. Donors included only healthy HIV-negative adults lacking recent acute infections or vaccinations. V lost 5 bases, J lost 8 bases, and 18 bases lay in between. In germline, CDR1 is SGHTA, CDR2 FQGNSA. The CDR3 sequence is 14 residues long.

V usage is TRBV7-2 and J usage is TRBJ1-2; D is possibly TRBD1 (6 bases). Sequenced input: naive CD8+ T cells sorted from blood. This TCR came from a young man in good health. CDR3 sequence reads: CASSTRQAPWGYTF. CDR3 DNA: TGTGCCAGCAGCACGAGACAGGCCCCTTGGGGCTACACCTTC.